Presented here are 22 T cell receptor beta chains from one specimen sequenced in a study of blood T cell repertoires in COVID-19. Sequencing was performed with immunoSEQ multiplex PCR; in TCRdb, only in-frame clones are kept and a portion is missing. This repertoire shows a few hundred thousand clones, over 75% found once; its top ten account for around 1%. The sequencing input was peripheral blood. All receptors come from a human donor with COVID-19, enrolled during active disease. The donor label of this sample is uncertain.

V usage is TRBV4-2 and J usage is TRBJ1-1; no definite D call. This CDR3 spans 14 amino acids. Per the germline V gene, CDR1 is LGHNA and CDR2 is YNFKEQ. V was cut by 4 bases and J by 5 bases, with 14 bases left in between. As DNA, the CDR3 is TGTGCCAGCAGCCTAAGGGAACGGGATACTGAAGCTTTCTTT. Its protein product is CASSLRERDTEAFF.

The chain links TRBV6-2 or TRBV6-3 to TRBJ1-5; no definite D call. The CDR3 runs 13 residues. Trimming pared 2 bases from V and 4 bases from J, leaving 6 bases between. Germline V gene sequence: CDR1 MNHEY, CDR2 SVGEGT. CDR3 coding DNA: TGTGCCAGCAGTTACGGTCAGAATCAGCCCCAGCATTTT. Its translation is CASSYGQNQPQHF.

The chain couples TRBV27 to TRBJ1-6; 8 positions match TRBD1. From germline, CDR1 is MNHEY and CDR2 SMNVEV (reference sequence). The CDR3 loop spans 16 amino acids. After removal of 5 bases from V and 9 bases from J, the junction contained 12 bases not matched to a gene. The CDR3 nucleotides are TGTGCCAGCAGTCCACCGCCCCGGACAGGGTCTTCACCCCTCCACTTT. Its protein is CASSPPPRTGSSPLHF.

The CDR3 region is CAWSPGTGLGYGYTF. CDR3 bases: TGTGCCTGGAGCCCCGGGACAGGGTTGGGCTATGGCTACACCTTC. The chain recombines TRBV30 with TRBJ1-2; 9 nucleotides align to TRBD1. V shed 3 bases, J shed 4 bases, and the junction held 9 bases outside the gene matches. The CDR3 has 15 amino acids. Germline CDR1 is GTSNPN and CDR2 is SVGIG (reference sequence).

The chain uses TRBV5-1 and TRBJ1-1, with D maybe TRBD1 (5 bases). Germline values: CDR1 SGHRS, CDR2 YFSETQ. The CDR3 totals 14 residues. V lost 3 bases, J lost 6 bases, and 15 bases lay in between. Here the CDR3 reads CASSSLGLRAEAFF. CDR3 sequence (DNA): TGCGCCAGCAGCTCCCTCGGCCTCAGGGCTGAAGCTTTCTTT.

The J gene is TRBJ1-1, the V gene TRBV12-3 or TRBV12-4; unclear D gene. Trimming pared 7 bases from V and 3 bases from J, leaving 12 bases between. This CDR3 spans 13 amino acids. The CDR3 DNA reads TGTGCCAGCACCGAAGGAGCCTACACTGAAGCTTTCTTT. This codes for CASTEGAYTEAFF.

V gene TRBV12-3 or TRBV12-4 combines with J gene TRBJ2-5; TRBD2 is a possible D gene (5 bases). V shed 5 bases and J shed 5 bases, with 6 bases lying between them. The CDR3 extends over 11 amino acids. CDR3 bases: TGTGCCAGCAGTAAGCGGGAGACCCAGTACTTC. This sequence encodes CASSKRETQYF.

The genes are TRBV5-1 and TRBJ2-2, with 13 bases aligning to TRBD2. After removal of 4 bases from V and 3 bases from J, the junction contained 9 bases not matched to a gene. The CDR3 is made up of 18 amino acids. CDR1 and CDR2 from the germline V gene are SGHRS and YFSETQ. Written as DNA, the CDR3 is TGCGCCAGCAGCCCTTTACTGGGGACTAGCGGGGACACCGGGGAGCTGTTTTTT. It codes for CASSPLLGTSGDTGELFF.

V is TRBV6-5 and J is TRBJ2-1; TRBD1 might be the D (5 bases). The CDR3 spans 13 residues. The germline gives CDR1 MNHEY, CDR2 SVGAGI. The V end was cut by 6 bases, the J end by 14 bases, with 20 bases between. CDR3 in amino acids: CASRRSTGPPEFF. The CDR3 nucleotides are TGTGCCAGCAGGAGATCTACAGGCCCCCCAGAGTTCTTC.

The chain uses TRBV7-2 and TRBJ2-7; D not certain. Germline CDR1 is SGHTA and CDR2 is FQGNSA. The germline V and J ends were trimmed by 1 base and 4 bases, with 8 bases remaining between them. This CDR3 is 13 amino acids long. DNA for the CDR3: TGTGCCAGCAGCTTAGGCGACGGGTACGAGCAGTACTTC. Encoded protein: CASSLGDGYEQYF. Variable domain in full (rest from reference TRBV7-2 and TRBJ2-7): GAGVSQSPSNKVTEKGKDVELRCDPISGHTALYWYRQSLGQGLEFLIYFQGNSAPDKSGLPSDRFSAERTGGSVSTLTIQRTQQEDSAVYLCASSLGDGYEQYFGPGTRLTVT.

The rearrangement links TRBV4-3 to TRBJ2-6; possible D gene TRBD1, 6 bases. CDR3 length equals 18 residues. Germline V lookup: CDR1 LGHNA, CDR2 YSLEER. With 1 base removed from V and 2 bases from J, the gap between germline ends came to 15 bases. CDR3 DNA: TGCGCCAGCAGCCAAGTAACAGGGTGGGCAGCTGGGGCCAACGTCCTGACTTTC. Protein sequence: CASSQVTGWAAGANVLTF.

In nucleotides, the CDR3 is TGTGCCTGGAACCTTGACAGGGGGTCCTACGAGCAGTACTTC. It translates to CAWNLDRGSYEQYF. The chain joins TRBV30 to TRBJ2-7, with 9 bases that match TRBD1. Germline CDR1 reads GTSNPN; CDR2 reads SVGIG (reference sequence). The trim removed 4 bases at V and 1 base at J, leaving 5 bases unmatched. The CDR3 has 14 residues.

In this sample, this clone turned up a few times. The V call is TRBV19, the J call TRBJ1-1, with D maybe TRBD1 (6 bases). The CDR3 length is 12 residues. Germline lookup yields CDR1 LNHDA and CDR2 SQIVND (reference sequence). V lost 8 bases and J 5 bases, leaving 12 bases between the germline ends. For the CDR3, the DNA is TGTGCCAGTGAAGCAAGGGGGACTGAAGCTTTCTTT. Its translation is CASEARGTEAFF. Complete variable domain (other parts from reference TRBV19 and TRBJ1-1): DGGITQSPKYLFRKEGQNVTLSCEQNLNHDAMYWYRQDPGQGLRLIYYSQIVNDFQKGDIAEGYSVSREKKESFPLTVTSAQKNPTAFYLCASEARGTEAFFGQGTRLTVV.

The genes are TRBV27 and TRBJ1-1, with TRBD1 identical over 9 bases. Germline-derived CDR1 and CDR2 are MNHEY and SMNVEV (reference sequence). The J segment lost 4 bases and the V segment lost 5 bases, leaving 5 bases of the junction unmatched. CDR3 length: 14 amino acids. In nucleotides, the CDR3 is TGTGCCAGCAGTATAACAGGGGGCATCACTGAAGCTTTCTTT. It encodes CASSITGGITEAFF.

The V and J genes are TRBV19 and TRBJ2-7; 10 bases are shared with TRBD2. The germline V gene encodes CDR1 LNHDA and CDR2 SQIVND (reference sequence). This CDR3 is 15 amino acids long. V was clipped by 0 bases and J by 3 bases; unmatched bases: 2. The CDR3 region has the DNA TGTGCCAGTAGTATAGACCTAGCGGGAGTCTACGAGCAGTACTTC. Translating gives CASSIDLAGVYEQYF.

This clone showed up just a few times. The chain joins TRBV9 to TRBJ2-5; tentatively, D is TRBD2 (6 bases). Trimming removed 0 bases from V and 7 bases from J, with 10 bases in between. CDR1 and CDR2 (germline): SGDLS, YYNGEE. The CDR3 consists of 13 residues. The CDR3 DNA reads TGTGCCAGCAGCGTAGAACCCGGGGGGACCCAGTACTTC. Protein product: CASSVEPGGTQYF.

The genes are TRBV10-1 and TRBJ2-3, with TRBD2 identical over 7 bases. Germline V gene sequence: CDR1 WNHNN, CDR2 SYGVQD (reference sequence). CDR3 size: 15 residues. J was trimmed by 3 bases and V by 8 bases; bases with no gene match: 11. CDR3 in amino acids: CASSDSGLLTDTQYF. The CDR3 nucleotides are TGCGCCAGCTCTGATAGCGGGCTTTTAACAGATACGCAGTATTTT.

There are a few counts of this clone. The chain couples TRBV23-1 to TRBJ1-1; the match to TRBD1 covers 9 bases. TRBV23-1 is noted as an ORF with a role that remains uncertain. V lost 2 bases, J lost 1 base, and 8 bases stayed unmatched. The CDR3 covers 17 residues. The CDR3 spells CASSQEGQGLPNTEAFF. DNA of the CDR3: TGCGCCAGCAGTCAAGAGGGACAGGGATTACCGAACACTGAAGCTTTCTTT.

The rearrangement joins TRBV11-2 to TRBJ1-2; D might be TRBD1 (5 bases). This CDR3 region has 15 residues. Germline loops: CDR1 SGHAT, CDR2 FQNNGV. V lost 1 base to trimming and J lost 2 bases, with 11 bases between them. CDR3 in DNA: TGTGCCAGCAGCTTAGGGGGCGGGATAAACTATGGCTACACCTTC. Translated, it gives CASSLGGGINYGYTF.

The chain has TRBV6-5 and TRBJ1-1, with D unclear. V shed 2 bases and J shed 2 bases, with 12 bases lying between them. The CDR3 has 15 amino acids. Germline V CDR1 and CDR2: MNHEY, SVGAGI. The CDR3 DNA follows: TGTGCCAGCAGTTACCCGGGTCTCAAAAACACTGAAGCTTTCTTT. This sequence encodes CASSYPGLKNTEAFF.

The chain couples TRBV5-4 to TRBJ1-6; TRBD1 matches 9 bases. The CDR3 loop spans 16 amino acids. The V gene end was trimmed by 4 bases and the J gene end by 6 bases; junction bases not matched to a gene: 8. CDR1 is SGHNT and CDR2 is YYREEE in the germline V gene (reference sequence). This chain's CDR3 is CASSPDRGSGNSPLHF. The CDR3 DNA reads as TGTGCCAGCAGCCCGGACAGGGGATCGGGTAATTCACCCCTCCACTTT.

The V gene is TRBV3-1 (or the pseudogene TRBV3-2), the J gene TRBJ2-7; TRBD2 aligns across 12 bases. Germline CDR1 reads LGHDT; CDR2 reads YNNKEL (reference sequence). V lost 3 bases and J lost 4; bases outside the gene matches: 4. The CDR3 loop spans 15 amino acids. The CDR3 loop is CASSQGTSGRYEQYF. CDR3 DNA: TGTGCCAGCAGCCAGGGAACTAGCGGGAGGTACGAGCAGTACTTC.